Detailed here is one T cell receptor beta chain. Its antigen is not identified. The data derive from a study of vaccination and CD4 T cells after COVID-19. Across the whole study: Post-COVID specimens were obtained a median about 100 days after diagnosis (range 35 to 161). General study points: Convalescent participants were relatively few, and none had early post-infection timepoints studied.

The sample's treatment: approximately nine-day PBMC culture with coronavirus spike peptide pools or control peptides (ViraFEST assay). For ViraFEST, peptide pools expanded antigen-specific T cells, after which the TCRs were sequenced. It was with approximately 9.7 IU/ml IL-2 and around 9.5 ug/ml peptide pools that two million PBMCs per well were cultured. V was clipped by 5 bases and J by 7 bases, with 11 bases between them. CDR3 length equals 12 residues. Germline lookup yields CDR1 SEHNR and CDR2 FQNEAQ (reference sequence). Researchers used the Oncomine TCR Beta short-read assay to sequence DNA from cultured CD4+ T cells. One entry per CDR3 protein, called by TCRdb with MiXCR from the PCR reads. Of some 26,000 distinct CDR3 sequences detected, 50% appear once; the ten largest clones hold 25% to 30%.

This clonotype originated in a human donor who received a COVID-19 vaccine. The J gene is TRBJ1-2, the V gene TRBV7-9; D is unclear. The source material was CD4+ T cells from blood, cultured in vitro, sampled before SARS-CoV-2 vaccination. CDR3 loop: CASSGVRGGYTF. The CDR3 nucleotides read TGTGCCAGCAGCGGGGTACGGGGTGGCTACACCTTC.